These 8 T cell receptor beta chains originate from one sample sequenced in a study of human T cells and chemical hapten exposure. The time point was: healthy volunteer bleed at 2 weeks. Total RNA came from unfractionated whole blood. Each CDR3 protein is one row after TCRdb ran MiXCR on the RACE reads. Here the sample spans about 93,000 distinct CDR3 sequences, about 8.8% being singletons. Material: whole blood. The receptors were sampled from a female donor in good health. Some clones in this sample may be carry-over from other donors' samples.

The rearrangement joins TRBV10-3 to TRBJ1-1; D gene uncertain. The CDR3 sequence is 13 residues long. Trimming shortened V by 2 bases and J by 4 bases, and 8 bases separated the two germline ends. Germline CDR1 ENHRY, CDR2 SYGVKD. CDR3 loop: CAISERTGTEAFF. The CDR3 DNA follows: TGTGCCATCAGTGAGCGGACCGGCACTGAAGCTTTCTTT.

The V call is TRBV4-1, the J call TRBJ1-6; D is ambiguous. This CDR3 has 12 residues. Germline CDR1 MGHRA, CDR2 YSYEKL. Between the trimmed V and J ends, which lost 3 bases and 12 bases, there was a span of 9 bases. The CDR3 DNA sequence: TGCGCCAGCAGCCATGTACATCAACCCCTCCACTTT. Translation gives CASSHVHQPLHF.

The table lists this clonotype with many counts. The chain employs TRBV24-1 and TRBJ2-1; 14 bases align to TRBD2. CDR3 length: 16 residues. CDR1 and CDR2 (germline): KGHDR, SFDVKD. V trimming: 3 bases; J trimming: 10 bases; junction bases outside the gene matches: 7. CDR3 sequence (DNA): TGTGCCACCAGTGATCTGGGGGGACTAGCGGGAGAGGAGCAGTTCTTC. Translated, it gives CATSDLGGLAGEEQFF.

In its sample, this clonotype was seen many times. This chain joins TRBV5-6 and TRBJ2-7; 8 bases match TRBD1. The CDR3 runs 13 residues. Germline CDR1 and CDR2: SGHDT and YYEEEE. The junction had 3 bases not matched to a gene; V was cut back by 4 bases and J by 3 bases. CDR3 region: CASSRTGYYEQYF. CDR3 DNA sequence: TGTGCCAGCAGCCGGACAGGGTACTACGAGCAGTACTTC.

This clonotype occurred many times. The CDR3: CSADRGIEAFF. CDR3 in DNA: TGCAGCGCCGATCGGGGGATTGAAGCTTTCTTT. The chain combines TRBV29-1 with TRBJ1-1; D perhaps matches TRBD1 (5 bases). There are 11 residues in the CDR3. Germline V gene data show CDR1 as SQVTM and CDR2 as ANQGSEA. The germline V and J ends were trimmed by 7 bases and 7 bases, with 13 bases remaining between them.

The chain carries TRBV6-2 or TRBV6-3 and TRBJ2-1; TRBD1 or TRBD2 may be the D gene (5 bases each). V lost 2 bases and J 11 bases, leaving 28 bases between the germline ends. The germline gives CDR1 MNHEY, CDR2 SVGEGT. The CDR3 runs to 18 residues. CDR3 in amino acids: CASSYLQGLGNIGEKQFF. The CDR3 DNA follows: TGTGCCAGCAGTTACCTCCAGGGTCTCGGGAATATCGGGGAGAAGCAGTTCTTC.

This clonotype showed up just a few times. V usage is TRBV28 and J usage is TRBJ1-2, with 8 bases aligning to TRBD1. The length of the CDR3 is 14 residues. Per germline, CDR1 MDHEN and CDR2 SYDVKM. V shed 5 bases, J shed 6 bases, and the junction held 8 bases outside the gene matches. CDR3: CASSPPGGGDGYTF. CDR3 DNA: TGTGCCAGCAGTCCCCCAGGGGGCGGAGATGGCTACACCTTC.

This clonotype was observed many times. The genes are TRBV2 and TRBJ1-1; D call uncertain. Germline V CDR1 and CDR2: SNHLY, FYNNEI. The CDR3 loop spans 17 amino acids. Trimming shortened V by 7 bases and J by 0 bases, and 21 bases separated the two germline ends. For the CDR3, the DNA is TGTGCCAGCACCCCCTCCCGTGGTGGCAGATTGAACACTGAAGCTTTCTTT. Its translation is CASTPSRGGRLNTEAFF.